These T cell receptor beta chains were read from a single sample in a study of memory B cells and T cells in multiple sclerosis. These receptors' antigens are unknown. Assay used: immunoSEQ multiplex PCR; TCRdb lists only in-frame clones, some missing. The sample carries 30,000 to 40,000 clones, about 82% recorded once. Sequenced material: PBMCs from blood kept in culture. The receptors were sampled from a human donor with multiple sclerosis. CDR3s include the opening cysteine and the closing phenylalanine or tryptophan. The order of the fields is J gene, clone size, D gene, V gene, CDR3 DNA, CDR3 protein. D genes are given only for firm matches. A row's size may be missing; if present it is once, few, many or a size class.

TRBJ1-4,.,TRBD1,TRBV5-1,TGCGCCAGCAGCTCAGGGACAGGGGCCGAAAAACTGTTTTTT,CASSSGTGAEKLFF
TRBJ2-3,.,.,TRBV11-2,TGTGCCAGCAGCTTAGGTCCGGGTACAGATACGCAGTATTTT,CASSLGPGTDTQYF
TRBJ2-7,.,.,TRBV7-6,TGTGCCAGCAGCGGGGGGACGAGCTCCTACGAGCAGTACTTC,CASSGGTSSYEQYF
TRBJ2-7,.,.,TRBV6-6,TGTGCCAGCAGTTACTCGGGTCCCAACGAGCAGTACTTC,CASSYSGPNEQYF
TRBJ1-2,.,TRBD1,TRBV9,TGTGCCAGTGCTACAGGGGTTGACTATGGCTACACCTTC,CASATGVDYGYTF
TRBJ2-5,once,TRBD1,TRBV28,TGTGCCAGCAGTTTTTCCTCGACTAGAACAGGGGGGCGCTTAAACCAAGAGACCCAGTACTTC,CASSFSSTRTGGRLNQETQYF
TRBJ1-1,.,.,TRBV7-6,TGTGCCAGCAGCTTCGGGGGAGGAAACACTGAAGCTTTCTTT,CASSFGGGNTEAFF
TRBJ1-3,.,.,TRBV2,TGTGCCAGCAGTCCACAGGTTGCTGGAAACACCATATATTTT,CASSPQVAGNTIYF
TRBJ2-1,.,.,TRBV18,TGTGCCAGCTCACCATTGGACAGAAACAATGAGCAGTTCTTC,CASSPLDRNNEQFF
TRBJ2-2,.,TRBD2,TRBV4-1,TGCGCCAGCAGCCAGATGTTGGGACTAGCGGGTATAACCGGGGAGCTGTTTTTT,CASSQMLGLAGITGELFF
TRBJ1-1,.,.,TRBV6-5,TGTGCCAGCAGTCTGGGGCGGGTACGGGGGCCTGAAGCTTTCTTT,CASSLGRVRGPEAFF
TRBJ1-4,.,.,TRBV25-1,TGTGCCAGCAGTGAATTTAGCACAGGGCATGCAACTAATGAAAAACTGTTTTTT,CASSEFSTGHATNEKLFF
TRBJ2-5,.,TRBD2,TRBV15,TGTGCCACCAGCAGAAACGCGGGGGAGGTCCAAGAGACCCAGTACTTC,CATSRNAGEVQETQYF
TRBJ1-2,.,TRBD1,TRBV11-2,TGTGCCAGCAGCGCGGGACAGGGCCTAAACTATGGCTACACCTTC,CASSAGQGLNYGYTF
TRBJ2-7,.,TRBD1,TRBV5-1,TGCGCCAGCAGCTTGGATCGGCTGGACAGGGTGTACGAGCAGTACTTC,CASSLDRLDRVYEQYF
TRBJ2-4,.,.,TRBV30,TGTGCCTGGAGTCCCCCCGAAAACATTCAGTACTTC,CAWSPPENIQYF
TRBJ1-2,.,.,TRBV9,TGTGCCAGCAGCGTAGTTGTCGGTTTTGGCTACACCTTC,CASSVVVGFGYTF
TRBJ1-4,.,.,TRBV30,TGTGCCTGGAGTGTTGCTAGTGCAACTAATGAAAAACTGTTTTTT,CAWSVASATNEKLFF
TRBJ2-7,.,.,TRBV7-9,TGTGCCAGCAGCAAACCCGGACAGACCTACGAGCAGTACTTC,CASSKPGQTYEQYF
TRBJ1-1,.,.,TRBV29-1,TGCAGCGTTGAAGATCTGACGGAGTCTGAAGCTTTCTTT,CSVEDLTESEAFF
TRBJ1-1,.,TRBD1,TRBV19,TGTGCCAGTTTAGCTAGCGTCGGGACAGGCATGAACACTGAAGCTTTCTTT,CASLASVGTGMNTEAFF
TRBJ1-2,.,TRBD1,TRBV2,TGTGCCAGCAGTGAATGGGGGACAGGGAACTATGGCTACACCTTC,CASSEWGTGNYGYTF
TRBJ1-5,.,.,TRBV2,TGTGCCAGCAGGTGGGTTAGCAATCAGCCCCAGCATTTT,CASRWVSNQPQHF
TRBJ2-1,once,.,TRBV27,TGTGCCAGCAGTTTATGGGGCCAAAAGCAGTTCTTC,CASSLWGQKQFF
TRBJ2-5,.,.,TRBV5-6,TGTGCCAGCAGCTACCCAGGGACTCAAGAGACCCAGTACTTC,CASSYPGTQETQYF
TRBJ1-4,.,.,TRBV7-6,TGTGCCAGCAGCCGTACGGTCTCAGCCGGGTTTGGTGAAAAACTGTTTTTT,CASSRTVSAGFGEKLFF
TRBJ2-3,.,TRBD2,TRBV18,TGTGCCAGCTCACCGCGGACTAGCAGCACAGATACGCAGTATTTT,CASSPRTSSTDTQYF
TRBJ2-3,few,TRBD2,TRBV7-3,TGTGCCAGCAGCTTAAACCCAGCGGGGGGGGGCACAGATACGCAGTATTTT,CASSLNPAGGGTDTQYF
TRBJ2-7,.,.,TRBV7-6,TGTGCCAGCAGCTTAGCGGGCAGGGGCCCCTACGAGCAGTACTTC,CASSLAGRGPYEQYF
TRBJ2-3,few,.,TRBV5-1,TGCGCCAGCAGCAAGGGACTTGTGGCTAGCACAGATACGCAGTATTTT,CASSKGLVASTDTQYF
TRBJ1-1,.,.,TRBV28,TGTGCCAGCACCTCAGTGGGGGCTAATGAAGCTTTCTTT,CASTSVGANEAFF
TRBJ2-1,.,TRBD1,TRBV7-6,TGTGCCAGCAGCTTTCGTTCTGCGGGACAGGGGTCCTACAATGAGCAGTTCTTC,CASSFRSAGQGSYNEQFF
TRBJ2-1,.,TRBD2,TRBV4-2,TGTGCCAGCAGCCAAGTCCCGGGGGGGCCCTCCTACAATGAGCAGTTCTTC,CASSQVPGGPSYNEQFF
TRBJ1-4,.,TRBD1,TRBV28,TGTGCCAGCAGCCCAGGGGGAACTAATGAAAAACTGTTTTTT,CASSPGGTNEKLFF
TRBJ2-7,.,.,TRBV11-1,TGTGCCAGCAGCCGCTACTCCTACGAGCAGTACTTC,CASSRYSYEQYF
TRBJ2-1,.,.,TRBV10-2,TGCGCCAGCAGTTATCCACCGGATTTGAGCTCCTACAATGAGCAGTTCTTC,CASSYPPDLSSYNEQFF
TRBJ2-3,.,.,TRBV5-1,TGCGCCAGCAGTGGTTCAGGAAAAAACACAGATACGCAGTATTTT,CASSGSGKNTDTQYF
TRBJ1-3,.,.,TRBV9,TGTGCCAGCAGCGTAGCGACAGGCTCTGGAAACACCATATATTTT,CASSVATGSGNTIYF
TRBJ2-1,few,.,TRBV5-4,TGTGCCAGCAGTTGGGCAACAGATCGGGATAATGAGCAGTTCTTC,CASSWATDRDNEQFF
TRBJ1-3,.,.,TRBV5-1,TGCGCCAGCAGCTTGGATCCTGGAAACACCATATATTTT,CASSLDPGNTIYF
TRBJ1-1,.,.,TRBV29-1,TGCAGCGTTGGGGGGTACACTGAAGCTTTCTTT,CSVGGYTEAFF
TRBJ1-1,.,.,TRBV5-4,TGTGCCAGCGGGAAGGGGAGGGCAAGCACTGAAGCTTTCTTT,CASGKGRASTEAFF
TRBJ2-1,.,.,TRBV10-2,TGCGCCAGCAGTGGGTCTACCCCGGTAGCCTACAATGAGCAGTTCTTC,CASSGSTPVAYNEQFF
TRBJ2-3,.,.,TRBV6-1,TGTGCCAGCAGTGAGTGGGCAGATACGCAGTATTTT,CASSEWADTQYF
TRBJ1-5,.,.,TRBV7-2,TGTGCCAGCAGCTTAGAGGGGGGCAGGGGAATGCCCCAGCATTTT,CASSLEGGRGMPQHF